The 23 T cell receptor beta chains listed next were all sequenced from one sample in a study of blood T cells in healthy people across ages (dated by TCRdb to 2014 to 2015). Libraries came from 5' RACE. Data came from an Illumina HiSeq 2500. A second roughly 6 to 12 cycle PCR used a sample-barcoded 5' primer and a J-beta primer mix. TCRdb itself trimmed the public reads at Q25 with fastp, ran MiXCR and retained productive beta chains. All rows with the same CDR3 protein become a single entry with the most common DNA and genes. For this sample there are hundreds of thousands of distinct CDR3 sequences; approximately 52% appear just once. Around an eighth of the sample lies in the top ten. What was sequenced was blood. The receptors shown here come from a woman aged 80 or over in good health.

The chain uses TRBV7-9 and TRBJ1-4; D gene uncertain. CDR1 is SEHNR, CDR2 FQNEAQ, per germline (reference sequence). Deletions cut 2 bases from V and 3 bases from J, with 7 bases between. The CDR3 is 14 residues long. CDR3 nucleotide sequence: TGTGCCAGCAGCTTATTTGCCGCTAATGAAAAACTGTTTTTT. Its protein product is CASSLFAANEKLFF.

About this clonotype: With a much larger clone just one base away, this may be a read error. The gene calls are TRBV29-1 and TRBJ2-7; 7 bases match TRBD1. The CDR3 sequence is 11 residues long. Germline CDR1 is SQVTM and CDR2 is ANQGSEA. V was clipped by 5 bases and J by 7 bases; unmatched bases: 5. The CDR3 reads CSVRQGNEQYF. In DNA, the CDR3 is TGCAGCGTTCGACAGGGAAATGAGCAGTACTTC.

About this clonotype: A much larger clone sits a single nucleotide away, making a read error possible. The chain has TRBV2 and TRBJ2-7; 12 bases align to TRBD2. Germline lookup yields CDR1 SNHLY and CDR2 FYNNEI. The CDR3 has 14 amino acids. The V segment lost 6 bases and the J segment 7 bases; nucleotides outside the gene matches: 7. The CDR3 is CASSRLAGEREQYF. The DNA for the CDR3 is TGTGCCAGCAGCCGACTAGCGGGGGAACGTGAGCAGTACTTC. The full variable domain, its missing parts supplied by reference TRBV2 and TRBJ2-7, is EPEVTQTPSHQVTQMGQEVILRCVPISNHLYFYWYRQILGQKVEFLVSFYNNEISEKSEIFDDQFSVERPDGSNFTLKIRSTKLEDSAMYFCASSRLAGEREQYFGPGTRLTVT.

This chain connects TRBV20-1 to TRBJ2-4; D remains unclear. TRBJ2-7 matches the DNA end more closely, so the J call is doubtful. The CDR3 loop spans 13 amino acids. Germline V gives CDR1 DFQATT, CDR2 SNEGSKA (reference sequence). As DNA, the CDR3 is TGCAGTGCTAGAGGACCTTTGGACTACGAGCAGTACTTC. Translating gives CSARGPLDYEQYF.

This chain uses TRBV7-2 with TRBJ2-4; weak D call: TRBD1 (5 bases). Germline lookup yields CDR1 SGHTA and CDR2 FQGNSA. The V end lost 3 bases, the J end lost 13 bases, and 22 bases lay between the germline ends. The length of the CDR3 is 15 residues. CDR3 sequence (DNA): TGTGCCAGCAGCTTGCTTCCGGGCAGGGTCGAAGAGCAGTACTTC. Amino acid sequence: CASSLLPGRVEEQYF. The full variable domain, with the rest looked up from reference TRBV7-2 and TRBJ2-4, is GAGVSQSPSNKVTEKGKDVELRCDPISGHTALYWYRQSLGQGLEFLIYFQGNSAPDKSGLPSDRFSAERTGGSVSTLTIQRTQQEDSAVYLCASSLLPGRVEEQYFGAGTRLSVL.

This clonotype has more than one count but fewer than ten. The chain couples TRBV28 to TRBJ1-1; tentatively, D is TRBD1 (5 bases). The V end lost 8 bases, the J end lost 2 bases, and 12 bases lay between the germline ends. The CDR3 has 13 residues. CDR1 is MDHEN and CDR2 is SYDVKM in the germline V gene. CDR3 protein: CASWGGRNTEAFF. The CDR3 DNA sequence: TGTGCCAGCTGGGGCGGCCGCAACACTGAAGCTTTCTTT.

This clonotype has more than one count but fewer than ten. The chain carries TRBV20-1 and TRBJ2-4; D unclear. Germline CDR1 DFQATT, CDR2 SNEGSKA (reference sequence). Trimming took 3 bases from V and 0 from J, leaving 12 bases between them. The CDR3 totals 15 residues. The CDR3 sequence: CSASMRSLAKNIQYF. CDR3 in DNA: TGCAGTGCTAGTATGCGCTCCCTAGCCAAAAACATTCAGTACTTC.

About this clonotype: A clone one base away is much larger, so this may be a read error. This chain links TRBV5-1 with TRBJ2-1; 7 bases map to TRBD2. This CDR3 is 14 amino acids long. After removal of 5 bases from V and 7 bases from J, the junction contained 9 bases not matched to a gene. The germline V gene encodes CDR1 SGHRS and CDR2 YFSETQ. As DNA, the CDR3 is TGCGCCAGCAGATCTGGGACTAACGGTAATGAGCAGTTCTTC. Amino acid sequence: CASRSGTNGNEQFF.

The CDR3 is CASSLVSGGVRPQHF. The CDR3 DNA reads TGTGCCAGCAGTTTGGTGTCCGGAGGGGTTCGGCCCCAGCATTTT. This chain joins TRBV12-3 or TRBV12-4 and TRBJ1-5; a possible D gene is TRBD1 (5 bases). V dropped 3 bases and J dropped 9 bases, with 18 bases sitting between them. This CDR3 contains 15 residues.

CDR3 residues: CASSTGQPGNTEAFF. The CDR3 region has the DNA TGTGCCAGCAGCACCGGACAGCCTGGGAACACTGAAGCTTTCTTT. V usage is TRBV7-2 and J usage is TRBJ1-1, with a possible D match to TRBD1 (6 bases). This CDR3 region has 15 residues. V was trimmed by 5 bases and J by 1 base, leaving 14 bases between them. Germline loops: CDR1 SGHTA, CDR2 FQGNSA.

This clonotype was seen a single time. The rearrangement uses TRBV5-1 and TRBJ2-7; possible D gene TRBD1, 5 bases. Germline loops: CDR1 SGHRS, CDR2 YFSETQ. This CDR3 is built from 15 residues. Trimming took off 2 bases at V and 3 bases at J, with 15 bases between the two ends. CDR3 DNA sequence: TGCGCCAGCAGCTTCGACAGAACAAGAGACTACGAGCAGTACTTC. Protein product: CASSFDRTRDYEQYF.

The table lists this clonotype with many counts. The chain employs TRBV27 and TRBJ2-3, with a weak D call TRBD2 (5 bases). This CDR3 contains 15 residues. Germline CDR1 reads MNHEY; CDR2 reads SMNVEV (reference sequence). V lost 2 bases to trimming and J lost 2 bases, with 11 bases between them. The CDR3 loop reads CASSLRGQPTDTQYF. The CDR3 DNA is TGTGCCAGCAGTTTAAGAGGGCAGCCCACAGATACGCAGTATTTT.

The chain uses TRBV7-6 and TRBJ2-1; 7 nucleotides align to TRBD2. Germline V gives CDR1 SGHVS, CDR2 FNYEAQ. CDR3 length equals 14 residues. Trimming cost V 4 bases and J 3 bases; bases outside gene matches: 3. The CDR3 spells CASSSSGDYNEQFF. The CDR3, as DNA: TGTGCCAGCAGCTCCAGCGGGGACTACAATGAGCAGTTCTTC.

Comment on this clonotype: A read error is possible here, since a much larger clone lies one base away. The chain couples TRBV20-1 to TRBJ2-7; the D is unclear. The J call may not be correct, given that the DNA end is closer to TRBJ2-5. From germline, CDR1 is DFQATT and CDR2 SNEGSKA (reference sequence). The CDR3 consists of 13 residues. DNA of the CDR3: TGCAGTGCTGGTATTGATAGTGGGGAGACCCAGTACTTC. Translated: CSAGIDSGETQYF.

On this clonotype: A clone one base away is much larger, so this may be a read error. The CDR3 is CASSPPTRGRSSYNEQYF. The CDR3 coding sequence is TGTGCCAGCTCACCACCTACTAGGGGTCGAAGCTCCTACAATGAGCAGTACTTC. The chain combines TRBV18 with TRBJ2-5; D may correspond to TRBD1 or TRBD2 (5 bases each). There are 18 residues in the CDR3. The germline V gene has CDR1 KGHSH and CDR2 LQKENI. V lost 0 bases and J 11 bases, leaving 28 bases between the germline ends.

This clonotype occurred many times. This chain connects TRBV28 to TRBJ2-5, with 7 bases lining up with TRBD1. The CDR3 covers 14 residues. V lost 5 bases, J lost 3 bases, and 6 bases stayed unmatched. CDR1 is MDHEN, CDR2 SYDVKM, per germline. CDR3 region: CASSPPDREETQYF. The CDR3, as DNA: TGTGCCAGCAGTCCACCCGACAGGGAAGAGACCCAGTACTTC.

About this clonotype itself: This may arise from a read error, as a much more abundant clone is one base away. The gene calls are TRBV27 and TRBJ2-7, with TRBD2 identical over 7 bases. V lost 5 bases to trimming and J lost 2 bases; unmatched junction nucleotides: 9. The germline V gene encodes CDR1 MNHEY and CDR2 SMNVEV (reference sequence). This CDR3 contains 15 residues. This CDR3 is CASSPKRGSTYEQYF. For the CDR3, the DNA is TGTGCCAGCAGTCCCAAGCGCGGGAGTACCTACGAGCAGTACTTC.

This clonotype was picked up one time. Given a much more abundant clone one base away, this may be a read error. V usage is TRBV29-1 and J usage is TRBJ2-3, with D perhaps TRBD1 or TRBD2 (5 bases each). From germline, CDR1 is SQVTM and CDR2 ANQGSEA. There are 13 residues in the CDR3. The CDR3 DNA reads as TGCGGCGCCACAGGACTGAACACAGATACGCAGTATTTT. Encoded protein: CGATGLNTDTQYF.

The genes are TRBV21-1 and TRBJ1-1. TRBV21-1 is a known pseudogene. The CDR3 covers 14 residues. CDR3 protein: CASSGFQVNTEAFF. In DNA, the CDR3 is TGTGCCAGCAGCGGGTTCCAGGTGAACACTGAAGCTTTCTTT.

The CDR3 here is CASSLSALGRNEQFF. CDR3 in DNA: TGTGCCAGCAGTTTATCGGCTCTGGGTCGCAATGAGCAGTTCTTC. The gene calls are TRBV12-3 or TRBV12-4 and TRBJ2-1, with unresolved D. The ends were cut back, 2 bases at V and 6 bases at J, with 14 bases in the middle. This CDR3 contains 15 residues.

This chain connects TRBV7-2 to TRBJ1-1; no definite D call. The CDR3 is 14 amino acids. The germline V gene has CDR1 SGHTA and CDR2 FQGNSA. V lost 5 bases, J lost 0 bases, and 10 bases lay in between. This CDR3 reads CASSPRALNTEAFF. The CDR3 DNA sequence: TGTGCCAGCAGCCCGCGGGCTTTGAACACTGAAGCTTTCTTT.

As regards this clonotype: Given a much more abundant clone one base away, this may be a read error. This chain uses TRBV2 with TRBJ1-5, with 7 bases fitting TRBD1. V lost 4 bases, J lost 5 bases, and 2 bases stayed unmatched. Germline-derived CDR1 and CDR2 are SNHLY and FYNNEI. This CDR3 comprises 13 residues. DNA for the CDR3: TGTGCCAGCAGTGTCCAGGGGGATCAGCCCCAGCATTTT. Protein sequence: CASSVQGDQPQHF.

This clonotype was recorded once. The chain has TRBV20-1 and TRBJ1-1, with 8 bases fitting TRBD1. This CDR3 is 11 amino acids long. CDR1 and CDR2 from the germline V gene are DFQATT and SNEGSKA (reference sequence). For the CDR3, the DNA is TGCAGGGGGACAGGATCCACTGAAGCTTTCTTT. Translating it yields CRGTGSTEAFF.